One sample yielded the 30 T cell receptor beta chains listed below, sequenced in a study of blood T cell repertoires in COVID-19. TCRdb's copy holds only in-frame clones and misses some; the assay was immunoSEQ multiplex PCR. The sample records hundreds of thousands of clones, over 75% being singletons. Sample: PBMCs or T cells enriched from blood (not recorded which). Receptor source: a man aged 18 to 35 who had recovered from COVID-19.

V is TRBV9 and J is TRBJ2-1, with TRBD2 identical over 7 bases. The ends lost 1 base at V and 4 bases at J; junction bases unmatched: 5. The CDR3 is 15 amino acids. Germline-derived CDR1 and CDR2 are SGDLS and YYNGEE. This chain's CDR3 is CASSVSGDQYNEQFF. CDR3 DNA: TGTGCCAGCAGCGTAAGCGGGGACCAGTACAATGAGCAGTTCTTC.

This clone has just one count. The chain uses TRBV29-1 and TRBJ1-5; D is perhaps TRBD1 (6 bases). The CDR3 spans 13 residues. CDR1 and CDR2 from the germline V gene are SQVTM and ANQGSEA. The ends were cut back, 6 bases at V and 7 bases at J, with 16 bases in the middle. CDR3 amino acids: CSVRLGGGQPQHF. The CDR3 DNA follows: TGCAGCGTCAGACTCGGGGGGGGCCAGCCCCAGCATTTT.

This clone was detected once. The chain has TRBV5-1 and TRBJ1-3; 8 bases match TRBD1. The CDR3 is 16 amino acids. V shed 4 bases and J 2 bases; nucleotides not matched to a gene: 8. In germline, CDR1 is SGHRS, CDR2 YFSETQ. In DNA, the CDR3 is TGCGCCAGCAGCCCTGGACAGGGACGGGCTGGAAACACCATATATTTT. It codes for CASSPGQGRAGNTIYF.

This chain joins TRBV18 and TRBJ1-6; 7 nucleotides align to TRBD1. Germline values: CDR1 KGHSH, CDR2 LQKENI. The CDR3 sequence is 17 residues long. Unmatched junction bases numbered 15, after V lost 2 bases and J lost 11 bases. For the CDR3, the DNA is TGTGCCAGCTCACCAACCTCGAAACAGGGGCCGATGACACCCCTCCACTTT. Encoded protein: CASSPTSKQGPMTPLHF.

The chain has TRBV12-3 or TRBV12-4 and TRBJ2-1; weak D call: TRBD1 (6 bases). V gave up 7 bases and J gave up 5 bases, with 12 bases separating them. The CDR3 spans 13 residues. The CDR3, as DNA: TGTGCCAGCACCAGATACAGGGACAATGAGCAGTTCTTC. This encodes CASTRYRDNEQFF.

The chain is built from TRBV20-1 and TRBJ2-7; no reliable D call. The V and J ends lost 3 bases and 7 bases respectively, with 7 bases between them. This CDR3 spans 10 amino acids. Germline-derived CDR1 and CDR2 are DFQATT and SNEGSKA (reference sequence). Written as DNA, the CDR3 is TGCAGTGCTAGCCAGGAAGAGCAGTACTTC. As protein: CSASQEEQYF.

This clone was detected a few times. J is TRBJ1-2 and V is TRBV7-8, with D unresolved. CDR3 length equals 14 residues. V lost 5 bases to trimming and J lost 4 bases, with 14 bases between them. CDR1 and CDR2 from the germline V gene are SGHVS and FQNEAQ. CDR3 coding DNA: TGTGCCAGCAGCCCGTTGGACGGGATCTATGGCTACACCTTC. This encodes CASSPLDGIYGYTF.

This clone is a singleton in its sample. The rearrangement links TRBV12-3 or TRBV12-4 to TRBJ1-2; D is undetermined. There are 12 residues in the CDR3. The V end lost 2 bases, the J end lost 2 bases, and 3 bases lay between the germline ends. CDR3 DNA sequence: TGTGCCAGCAGTTTACAGAACTATGGCTACACCTTC. This sequence encodes CASSLQNYGYTF.

This clone was recorded only once. This rearrangement joins TRBV7-9 to TRBJ1-2, with a weak D call TRBD1 (5 bases). The V gene's germline CDR1 is SEHNR and CDR2 FQNEAQ (reference sequence). The CDR3 length is 14 residues. V dropped 1 base and J dropped 4 bases, with 10 bases sitting between them. The CDR3 DNA sequence: TGTGCCAGCAGCTTAGAAGCGGGGGGCTATGGCTACACCTTC. It specifies CASSLEAGGYGYTF.

This chain connects TRBV19 to TRBJ2-1, with 13 bases identical to TRBD2. The length of the CDR3 is 16 residues. V lost 6 bases to trimming and J lost 8 bases; unmatched junction nucleotides: 10. Germline V gene lookup returns CDR1 LNHDA and CDR2 SQIVND (reference sequence). The CDR3 nucleotides are TGTGCCAGTAGCGGGACTAGCGGGGACCTCGGGGATGAGCAGTTCTTC. Its protein is CASSGTSGDLGDEQFF.

This clone was recorded only once. The V and J genes are TRBV6-1 and TRBJ2-7; tentatively, D is TRBD2 (6 bases). V was clipped by 3 bases and J by 0 bases, with 15 bases between them. There are 16 residues in the CDR3. Germline CDR1 reads MNHNS; CDR2 reads SASEGT. The CDR3 region is CASSDPWRESSYEQYF. The CDR3 bases are TGTGCCAGCAGTGACCCGTGGAGGGAAAGCTCCTACGAGCAGTACTTC.

The V call is TRBV19, the J call TRBJ2-4, with 7 bases matching TRBD2. This CDR3 is built from 17 residues. V lost 5 bases, J lost 0 bases, and 10 bases stayed unmatched. From germline, CDR1 is LNHDA and CDR2 SQIVND (reference sequence). The CDR3 here is CASSPLLAEIAKNIQYF. The CDR3 DNA follows: TGTGCCAGTAGTCCGCTCCTAGCGGAAATAGCCAAAAACATTCAGTACTTC.

This clone came up a few times. The chain is built from TRBV5-6 and TRBJ1-2; D is unclear. V lost 1 base, J lost 7 bases, and 17 bases lay in between. Looked up from germline, CDR1 is SGHDT and CDR2 is YYEEEE. The CDR3 consists of 15 residues. Here the CDR3 DNA reads TGTGCCAGCAGCTTGCGAGGTTATGACTTTAGTGGCTACACCTTC. As protein: CASSLRGYDFSGYTF.

This clone came up a few times. The chain employs TRBV18 and TRBJ2-7; TRBD2 is a possible D gene (5 bases). With 2 bases removed from V and 6 bases from J, the gap between germline ends came to 14 bases. The germline gives CDR1 KGHSH, CDR2 LQKENI. The CDR3 loop spans 14 amino acids. The CDR3: CASSPGVRSGEQYF. CDR3 nucleotide sequence: TGTGCCAGCTCACCAGGGGTAAGAAGCGGCGAGCAGTACTTC.

The V and J genes are TRBV5-4 and TRBJ2-1, with 12 bases matching TRBD2. This CDR3 contains 19 residues. The V and J ends lost 4 bases and 0 bases, in that order; junction bases with no gene match: 11. Per germline, CDR1 SGHNT and CDR2 YYREEE (reference sequence). The CDR3 loop reads CASSPSWTSGMSSYNEQFF. CDR3 DNA sequence: TGTGCCAGCAGCCCCTCATGGACTAGCGGGATGAGCTCCTACAATGAGCAGTTCTTC.

This clone showed up just once. V and J are TRBV29-1 and TRBJ1-2; 11 bases line up with TRBD1. After removal of 3 bases from V and 5 bases from J, the junction contained 8 bases not matched to a gene. The CDR3 spans 15 residues. Looked up from germline, CDR1 is SQVTM and CDR2 is ANQGSEA. The CDR3 coding sequence is TGCAGCGTTGATAGGACAGGGGGCGAAGGGTATGGCTACACCTTC. Amino acid sequence: CSVDRTGGEGYGYTF. The whole variable domain, remainder taken from reference TRBV29-1 and TRBJ1-2, is SAVISQKPSRDICQRGTSLTIQCQVDSQVTMMFWYRQQPGQSLTLIATANQGSEATYESGFVIDKFPISRPNLTFSTLTVSNMSPEDSSIYLCSVDRTGGEGYGYTFGSGTRLTVV.

This chain connects TRBV2 to TRBJ1-1; 7 bases align to TRBD1. Trimming took 7 bases from V and 4 from J; bases not matched to a gene: 9. The germline CDR1 and CDR2 sequences are SNHLY and FYNNEI. The CDR3 has 14 residues. The CDR3 sequence: CASTQDRSGTEAFF. In DNA form, the CDR3 reads TGTGCCAGCACCCAGGACAGGAGCGGCACTGAAGCTTTCTTT.

This clone was picked up many times. V gene TRBV28 combines with J gene TRBJ1-1; D is uncertain. CDR1 MDHEN and CDR2 SYDVKM come from the germline V gene. The ends were cut back, 6 bases at V and 1 base at J, with 6 bases in the middle. CDR3 size: 12 residues. This chain's CDR3 is CASRYRNTEAFF. CDR3 nucleotide sequence: TGTGCCAGCAGATACAGGAACACTGAAGCTTTCTTT.

This clone has just one count. V is TRBV28 and J is TRBJ1-4; TRBD1 might be the D (6 bases). Germline lookup yields CDR1 MDHEN and CDR2 SYDVKM. There are 15 residues in the CDR3. The V end was cut by 5 bases, the J end by 7 bases, with 17 bases between. CDR3 in DNA: TGTGCCAGCAGTGTATTACAGGGAGGGGGTGAAAAACTGTTTTTT. This translates into CASSVLQGGGEKLFF. The variable domain in full, completed from reference TRBV28 and TRBJ1-4, reads DVKVTQSSRYLVKRTGEKVFLECVQDMDHENMFWYRQDPGLGLRLIYFSYDVKMKEKGDIPEGYSVSREKKERFSLILESASTNQTSMYLCASSVLQGGGEKLFFGSGTQLSVL.

The V and J genes are TRBV12-3 or TRBV12-4 and TRBJ1-2; TRBD1 is a possible D gene (6 bases). The V and J ends lost 1 base and 8 bases respectively, with 8 bases between them. The CDR3 runs to 12 residues. The CDR3 reads CASSLGQGGYTF. CDR3 DNA sequence: TGTGCCAGCAGTTTAGGGCAGGGGGGCTACACCTTC.

CDR3 nucleotides: TGTGCCAGTAGTTTCCAGGCGGGCAGGGGGAACAATCAGCCCCAGCATTTT. This codes for CASSFQAGRGNNQPQHF. The chain links TRBV19 to TRBJ1-5, with 7 bases fitting TRBD1. The CDR3 is 17 amino acids. Unmatched junction bases numbered 13, after V lost 5 bases and J lost 3 bases. CDR1 LNHDA and CDR2 SQIVND come from the germline V gene (reference sequence).

The rearrangement joins TRBV7-2 to TRBJ1-2, with 7 bases lining up with TRBD1. CDR1 and CDR2 from the germline V gene are SGHTA and FQGNSA. The CDR3 is 12 residues long. V was clipped by 5 bases and J by 8 bases; unmatched bases: 5. The CDR3, as DNA: TGTGCCAGCAGCCTGTACAGGGGAGGCTACACCTTC. Translated: CASSLYRGGYTF. The full variable domain, its missing parts supplied by reference TRBV7-2 and TRBJ1-2, is GAGVSQSPSNKVTEKGKDVELRCDPISGHTALYWYRQSLGQGLEFLIYFQGNSAPDKSGLPSDRFSAERTGGSVSTLTIQRTQQEDSAVYLCASSLYRGGYTFGSGTRLTVV.

V is TRBV2 and J is TRBJ1-2; TRBD1 agrees at 9 bases. This CDR3 comprises 16 residues. V lost 3 bases and J lost 3; bases outside the gene matches: 8. CDR1 and CDR2 (germline): SNHLY, FYNNEI. The CDR3 DNA follows: TGTGCCAGCAGTGACCCGGGACAGGGCGGTGACTATGGCTACACCTTC. This codes for CASSDPGQGGDYGYTF.

V usage is TRBV4-1 and J usage is TRBJ1-4; 8 bases map to TRBD1. Losses at the gene ends were 0 bases for V and 2 bases for J; bases not matched to a gene: 8. The CDR3 loop spans 18 amino acids. Per the germline V gene, CDR1 is MGHRA and CDR2 is YSYEKL. The CDR3 loop reads CASSQDRGRGHTNEKLFF. CDR3 nucleotide sequence: TGCGCCAGCAGCCAAGATCGGGGCAGGGGGCACACTAATGAAAAACTGTTTTTT.

CDR3 nucleotides: TGTGCCAGCAGTTCCGAGGGACTGTTCTACAATGAGCAGTTCTTC. It translates to CASSSEGLFYNEQFF. The V and J genes are TRBV28 and TRBJ2-1, with D maybe TRBD2 (6 bases). CDR3 length equals 15 residues. Germline V gives CDR1 MDHEN, CDR2 SYDVKM. V lost 4 bases and J lost 3, with 13 bases in between.

This chain uses TRBV7-8 with TRBJ2-1, with a weak D call TRBD1 (6 bases). Germline V gene lookup returns CDR1 SGHVS and CDR2 FQNEAQ. Trimming took 1 base from V and 9 from J, leaving 16 bases between them. This CDR3 has 15 amino acids. The CDR3 coding sequence is TGTGCCAGCAGCTTAGGAGAGAGGGTAGGGGGTGAGCAGTTCTTC. It translates to CASSLGERVGGEQFF.

This clone was observed a single time. The CDR3 DNA follows: TGTGCCAGCAGTAGGACTAGCGGGCGGACCGGGGAGCTGTTTTTT. Its protein is CASSRTSGRTGELFF. The rearrangement joins TRBV2 to TRBJ2-2, with TRBD2 identical over 11 bases. The germline gives CDR1 SNHLY, CDR2 FYNNEI. V shed 5 bases and J 5 bases; nucleotides not matched to a gene: 4. The CDR3 sequence is 15 residues long.

The rearrangement links TRBV18 to TRBJ2-1; the match to TRBD2 covers 12 bases. This CDR3 spans 17 amino acids. Germline V gives CDR1 KGHSH, CDR2 LQKENI. Trimming took 3 bases from V and 0 from J; bases not matched to a gene: 3. The CDR3 here is CASSPSTSGSSYNEQFF. The CDR3 DNA is TGTGCCAGCTCACCGTCGACTAGCGGGAGCTCCTACAATGAGCAGTTCTTC.

CDR3 region: CASSVQTSGIIEQFF. The CDR3 DNA reads TGTGCCAGCAGCGTTCAGACTAGCGGGATTATTGAGCAGTTCTTC. The V gene is TRBV9, the J gene TRBJ2-1; 11 positions agree with TRBD2. CDR3 length equals 15 residues. Germline trimming cut 2 bases from V and 9 bases from J; bases unmatched to any gene: 7. Germline V gene sequence: CDR1 SGDLS, CDR2 YYNGEE.

V gene TRBV5-5 combines with J gene TRBJ2-2; 7 nucleotides agree with TRBD2. The CDR3 runs 18 residues. V trimming: 2 bases; J trimming: 0 bases; junction bases outside the gene matches: 10. Germline CDR1 reads SGHKS; CDR2 reads YYEKEE (reference sequence). This CDR3 is CASSLTLAEFSNTGELFF. The DNA of the CDR3 is TGTGCCAGCAGCTTAACGCTAGCGGAATTTTCGAACACCGGGGAGCTGTTTTTT.